This T cell receptor (beta chain) was found in a study of shared clonotypes between healthy human individuals. Study conclusions and caveats: Shared clonotypes across all four donors exceeded non-shared ones in generation probability.

The table came from immunoSEQ multiplex PCR; TCRdb's copy has only in-frame clones and leaves some out. The data show about a million clones, 76% seen once. Looked up from germline, CDR1 is SEHNR and CDR2 is FQNEAQ (reference sequence). The germline V and J ends were trimmed by 0 bases and 1 base, with 9 bases remaining between them. The CDR3 runs to 15 residues. In regard to this clone: What it binds is not known.

Sequencing was done on a sample of memory CD4+ T cells sorted from blood. As for subset: CD45RA-negative fraction. The clonotype was recovered from a man between 18 and 29 years old in good health. The chain has TRBV7-9 and TRBJ1-1, with a possible D match to TRBD1 (6 bases). The DNA for the CDR3 is TGTGCCAGCAGCTTAGCGGCAGGGGCGAACACTGAAGCTTTCTTT. It is translated as CASSLAAGANTEAFF.